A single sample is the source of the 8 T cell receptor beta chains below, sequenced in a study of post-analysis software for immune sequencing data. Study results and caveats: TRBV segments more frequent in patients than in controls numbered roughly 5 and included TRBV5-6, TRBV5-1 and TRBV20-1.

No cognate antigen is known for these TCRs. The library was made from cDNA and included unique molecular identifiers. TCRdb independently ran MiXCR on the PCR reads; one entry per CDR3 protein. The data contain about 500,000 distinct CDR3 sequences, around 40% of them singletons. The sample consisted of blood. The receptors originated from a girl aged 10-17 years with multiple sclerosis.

The CDR3 reads CASKKDGNTEAFF. CDR3 nucleotide sequence: TGTGCCAGCAAAAAGGACGGGAACACTGAAGCTTTCTTT. The chain has TRBV6-4 and TRBJ1-1; D is unresolved. Trimming took off 7 bases at V and 1 base at J, with 10 bases between the two ends. The CDR3 extends over 13 amino acids. Germline-derived CDR1 and CDR2 are MRHNA and SNTAGT.

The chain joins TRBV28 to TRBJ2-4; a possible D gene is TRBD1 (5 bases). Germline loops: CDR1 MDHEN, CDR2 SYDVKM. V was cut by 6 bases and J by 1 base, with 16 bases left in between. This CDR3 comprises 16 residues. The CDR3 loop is CASRGWGSGAKNIQYF. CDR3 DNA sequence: TGTGCCAGCAGGGGTTGGGGCTCTGGGGCCAAAAACATTCAGTACTTC.

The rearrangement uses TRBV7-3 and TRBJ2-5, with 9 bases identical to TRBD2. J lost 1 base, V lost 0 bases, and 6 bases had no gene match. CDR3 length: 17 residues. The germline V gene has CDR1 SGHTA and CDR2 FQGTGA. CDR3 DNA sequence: TGTGCCAGCAGCTTAACAGGAGCGGGAGGCTCCCAAGAGACCCAGTACTTC. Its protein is CASSLTGAGGSQETQYF.

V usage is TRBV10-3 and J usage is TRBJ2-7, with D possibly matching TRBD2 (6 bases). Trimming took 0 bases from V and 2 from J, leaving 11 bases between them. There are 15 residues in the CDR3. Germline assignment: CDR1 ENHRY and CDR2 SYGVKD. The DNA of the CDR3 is TGTGCCATCAGTGAGTCGGAGGGACCCCCCTACGAGCAGTACTTC. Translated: CAISESEGPPYEQYF.

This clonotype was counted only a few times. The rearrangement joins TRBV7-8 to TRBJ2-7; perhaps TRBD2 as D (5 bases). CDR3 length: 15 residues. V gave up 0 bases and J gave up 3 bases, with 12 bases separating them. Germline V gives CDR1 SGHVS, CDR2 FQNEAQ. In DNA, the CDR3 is TGTGCCAGCAGCTTAGCTCTGAATGACTACTACGAGCAGTACTTC. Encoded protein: CASSLALNDYYEQYF.

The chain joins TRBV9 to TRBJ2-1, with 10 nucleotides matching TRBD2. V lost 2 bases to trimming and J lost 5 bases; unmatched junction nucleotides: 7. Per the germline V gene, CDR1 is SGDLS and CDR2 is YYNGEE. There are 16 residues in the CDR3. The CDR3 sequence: CASSVPIAGGNNEQFF. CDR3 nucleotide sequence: TGTGCCAGCAGCGTCCCTATAGCGGGAGGTAACAATGAGCAGTTCTTC.

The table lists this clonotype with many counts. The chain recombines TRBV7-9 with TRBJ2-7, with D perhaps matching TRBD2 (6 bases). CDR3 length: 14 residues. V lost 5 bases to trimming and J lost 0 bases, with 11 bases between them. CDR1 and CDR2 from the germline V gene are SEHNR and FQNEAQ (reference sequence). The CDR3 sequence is CASSPTGLSYEQYF. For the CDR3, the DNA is TGTGCCAGCAGCCCCACGGGACTCTCCTACGAGCAGTACTTC.

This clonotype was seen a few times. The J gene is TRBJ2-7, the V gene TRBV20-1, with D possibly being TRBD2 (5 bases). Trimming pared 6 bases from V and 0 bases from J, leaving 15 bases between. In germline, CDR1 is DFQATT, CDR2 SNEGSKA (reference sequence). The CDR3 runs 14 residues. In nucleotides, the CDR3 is TGCAGTGCCGAACCCTCGACTAACTCCTACGAGCAGTACTTC. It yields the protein CSAEPSTNSYEQYF.